The TCR beta chain under discussion was sequenced for a study of blood T cell repertoires in COVID-19. The assay was immunoSEQ multiplex PCR, and TCRdb's table has in-frame clones only and misses some. The sample records roughly 140,000 clones, roughly 86% being singletons. Only a few counts were recorded for this clone. The specimen was peripheral blood. The origin of this receptor is a man aged 50-59 years with active or convalescent COVID-19.

The CDR3, as DNA: TGTGCCAGCAGTCCCTCGGGAAGCTATAATTCACCCCTCCACTTT. Amino acids: CASSPSGSYNSPLHF. The J gene is TRBJ1-6, the V gene TRBV28; D gene ambiguous. CDR1 MDHEN and CDR2 SYDVKM come from the germline V gene. This CDR3 comprises 15 residues. Trimming took off 5 bases at V and 3 bases at J, with 11 bases between the two ends. Full variable domain (outside the CDR3, taken from reference TRBV28 and TRBJ1-6): DVKVTQSSRYLVKRTGEKVFLECVQDMDHENMFWYRQDPGLGLRLIYFSYDVKMKEKGDIPEGYSVSREKKERFSLILESASTNQTSMYLCASSPSGSYNSPLHFGNGTRLTVT.